This T cell receptor (beta chain) was recovered during a study of blood T cell repertoires in COVID-19. Germline loops: CDR1 MNHEY, CDR2 SMNVEV (reference sequence). CDR3 length: 13 amino acids. V lost 2 bases, J lost 6 bases, and 8 bases lay in between. TCRdb's table, derived via immunoSEQ multiplex PCR, lists solely in-frame clones and lacks some. This sample has some 220,000 clones, with just under 85% found just once. Sequenced material: PBMCs or T cells enriched from blood (not recorded which). The chain links TRBV27 to TRBJ1-5, with D unclear. The TCR sequence derives from a woman between 40 and 55 years old with acute COVID-19. The CDR3 is CASSLRGGQPQHF. The CDR3 coding sequence is TGTGCCAGCAGTTTACGGGGAGGTCAGCCCCAGCATTTT.